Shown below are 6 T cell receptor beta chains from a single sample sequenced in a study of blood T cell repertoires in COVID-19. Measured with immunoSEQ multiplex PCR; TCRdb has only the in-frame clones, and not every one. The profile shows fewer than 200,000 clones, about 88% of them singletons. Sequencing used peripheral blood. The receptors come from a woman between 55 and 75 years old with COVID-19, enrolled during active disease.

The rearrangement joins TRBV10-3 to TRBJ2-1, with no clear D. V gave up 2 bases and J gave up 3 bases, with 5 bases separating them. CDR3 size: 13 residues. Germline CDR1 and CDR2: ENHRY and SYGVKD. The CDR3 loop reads CAISEIRYNEQFF. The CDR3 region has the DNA TGTGCCATCAGTGAGATCCGCTACAATGAGCAGTTCTTC.

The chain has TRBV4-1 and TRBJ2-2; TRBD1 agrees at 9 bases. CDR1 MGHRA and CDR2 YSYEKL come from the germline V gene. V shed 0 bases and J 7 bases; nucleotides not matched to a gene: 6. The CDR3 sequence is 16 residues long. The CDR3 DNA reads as TGCGCCAGCAGCCAAGATCAACAGGGGGCAAACGGGGAGCTGTTTTTT. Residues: CASSQDQQGANGELFF.

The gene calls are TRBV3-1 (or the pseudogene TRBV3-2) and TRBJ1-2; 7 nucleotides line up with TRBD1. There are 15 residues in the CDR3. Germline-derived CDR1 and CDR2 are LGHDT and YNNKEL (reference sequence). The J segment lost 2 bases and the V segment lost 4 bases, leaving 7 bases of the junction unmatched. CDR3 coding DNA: TGTGCCAGCAGCCCCCCGGGACAGTACAACTATGGCTACACCTTC. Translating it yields CASSPPGQYNYGYTF.

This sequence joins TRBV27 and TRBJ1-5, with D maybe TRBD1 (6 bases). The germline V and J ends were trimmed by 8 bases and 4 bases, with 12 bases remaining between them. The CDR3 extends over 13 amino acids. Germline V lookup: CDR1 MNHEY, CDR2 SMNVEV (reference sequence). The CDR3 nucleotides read TGTGCCAGCTCCCCCCAGGGGAATCAGCCCCAGCATTTT. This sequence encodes CASSPQGNQPQHF.

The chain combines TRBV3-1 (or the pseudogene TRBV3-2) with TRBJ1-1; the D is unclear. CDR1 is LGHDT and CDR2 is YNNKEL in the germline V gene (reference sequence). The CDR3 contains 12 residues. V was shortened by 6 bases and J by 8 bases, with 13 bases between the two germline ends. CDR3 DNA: TGTGCCAGCAGTCAGTCGGGGAGGGAAGCTTTCTTT. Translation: CASSQSGREAFF.

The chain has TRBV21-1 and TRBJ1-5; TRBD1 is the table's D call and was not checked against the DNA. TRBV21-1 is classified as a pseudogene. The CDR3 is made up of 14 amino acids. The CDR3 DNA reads TGTGCCAGCAGCAAAGGAACAAACAATCAGCCCCAGCATTTT. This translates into CASSKGTNNQPQHF.